This T cell receptor (beta chain) emerged from a study of blood T cell repertoires in COVID-19 (dated by TCRdb to 2019 to 2021). Broadly, across the study: The collaborator samples originated in the United States, Italy and Spain and spanned the acute and convalescent phases of COVID-19. Nearly every sample came with metadata listing a de-identified subject ID, COVID-19 status, age in years and sex. The dataset comprised deeply sampled blood TCRbeta repertoires from subjects exposed to, actively infected with, or recovered from COVID-19. The samples were drawn from the first 160 participants of the ongoing ImmuneRACE study and from 1,254 subjects provided by 6 global collaborators. Where available, HLA class I and class II types were obtained from metadata supplied by the sample provider rather than from assay-based typing. The repertoires were released in a freely available public database meant as a resource for research on the immune response to SARS-CoV-2. The prospective study material was composed of cDNA or gDNA derived from T cells, B-cell-depleted T cells, or PBMCs.

Participants in the prospective study were enrolled through a virtual design, were aged roughly 18 to 100 years, and lived in approximately 25 United States geographic areas. Cohort assignment in the prospective study relied on participant-reported clinical history from a screening survey and a study questionnaire. Recovered participants in ImmuneRACE Cohort 3 were defined as having two consecutive negative NP/OP PCR tests, clearance from a healthcare professional, or resolution of symptoms. Each participant in the prospective study had whole blood, serum and a nasopharyngeal or oropharyngeal swab collected by mobile phlebotomists. Over a roughly 2-month period, participants in the prospective study had the option of providing additional blood draws and questionnaires. Before DNA extraction, prospective study blood samples were shipped either frozen or at room temperature. Study-wide findings and limitations: How much clinical and demographic metadata was included differed by source and by participant, and the metadata was provided uncurated.

On this clone: The antigen this receptor binds is unknown. Base qualities are missing; no much larger clone stands one base away.

TCRbeta CDR3 regions were amplified from genomic DNA using the immunoSEQ Assay, a bias-controlled multiplex PCR. For the original study's pipeline: Within the assay, amplification of reference gene primers was used to estimate how many nucleated cells each sample contained. To quantify the absolute abundance of each unique TCRbeta CDR3 rearrangement, sequence reads were collapsed and filtered. Productive Simpson clonality was computed per sample as the square root of Simpson's diversity index over productive rearrangements. The table was pulled from immuneACCESS by TCRdb, which kept in-frame rearrangements only. Such tables lose some clones; where checked, under half of the loss comes from unresolved V genes, and the rest has no known cause. V, J and clone size were drawn from that table, and D and trimming were deduced from the DNA. The table for this sample lists a few hundred thousand clones; about nine tenths of them were counted only once. The leading ten clones occupy 0.6% to 0.7% of the sample.

Sequences were obtained from PBMCs or T cells enriched from blood (not recorded which). The origin of this receptor is a man between 18 and 29 years old who had recovered from COVID-19.

CDR3 reads: CASSFLTSANNEQFF. The DNA is as follows: TGTGCCAGCAGTTTCTTAACTAGCGCCAACAATGAGCAGTTCTTC. This chain is built from TRBV28 and TRBJ2-1; TRBD2 lines up with 7 middle nucleotides. Trimming takes 3 bases off V and 5 bases off J; junction bases not matched to a gene: 7. Via the germline V gene, CDR1 is MDHEN and CDR2 SYDVKM. The CDR3 spans 15 residues, from the cysteine through the phenylalanine. Here the CDR3 DNA is all that survives: 45 bases in frame from base 1.